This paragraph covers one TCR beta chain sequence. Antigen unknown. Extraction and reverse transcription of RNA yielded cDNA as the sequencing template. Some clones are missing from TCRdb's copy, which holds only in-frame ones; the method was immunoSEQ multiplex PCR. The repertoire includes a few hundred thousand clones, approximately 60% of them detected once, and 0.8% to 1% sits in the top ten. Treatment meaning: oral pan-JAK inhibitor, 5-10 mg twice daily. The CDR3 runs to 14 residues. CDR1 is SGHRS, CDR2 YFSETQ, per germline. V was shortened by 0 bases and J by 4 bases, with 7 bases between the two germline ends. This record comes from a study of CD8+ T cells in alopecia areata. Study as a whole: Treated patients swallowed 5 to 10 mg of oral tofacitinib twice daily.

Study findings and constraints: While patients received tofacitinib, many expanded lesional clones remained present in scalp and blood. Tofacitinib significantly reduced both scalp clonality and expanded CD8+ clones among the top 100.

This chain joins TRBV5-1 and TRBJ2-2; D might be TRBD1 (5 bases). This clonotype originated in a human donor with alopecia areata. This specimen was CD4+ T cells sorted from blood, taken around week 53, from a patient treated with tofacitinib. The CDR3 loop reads CASSLAQATGELFF. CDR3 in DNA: TGCGCCAGCAGCTTGGCACAGGCCACCGGGGAGCTGTTTTTT.